A selection of T cell receptor beta chains follows, all from one sample in a study of blood T cell repertoires in COVID-19. TCRdb keeps only in-frame clones here, not all; method: immunoSEQ multiplex PCR. This sample has 250,000 to 350,000 clones, with more than 75% found just once. Sequenced: PBMCs or T cells enriched from blood (not recorded which). Source of these receptors: a woman in her 30s who had recovered from COVID-19. The conserved cysteine and the conserved F or W are not part of the CDR3 here.

>TRBV11-2|TRBJ2-7
ASSDRAGMTYEQY
>TRBV11-2|TRBJ2-7
ASSNGTGSYEQY
>TRBV6-5|TRBJ2-2
ASSLGASNTGELF
>TRBV6-5|TRBJ1-6
ASMAGGSSPLH
>TRBV19|TRBJ1-1
ASSYGRGTEAF
>TRBV9|TRBJ2-3
ASSVGQGSTDTQY
>TRBV9|TRBJ1-6
ASSTSGQSYNSPLH
>TRBV19|TRBJ1-4
ASSRSSQGAYEKLF
>TRBV19|TRBJ2-1
ASSMAAGGSYNEQF
>TRBV7-3|TRBJ2-2
ASSLRAGLGTGELF
>TRBV15|TRBJ2-7
ATSRAGETRKY
>TRBV7-2|TRBJ1-1
ASSLVGDSYEAF
>TRBV5-1|TRBJ1-1
ASSPDAGQAEAF
>TRBV28|TRBJ2-7
ASSLAAGMYEQY
>TRBV18|TRBJ2-3
ASSPDRGSTDTQY
>TRBV3-1/TRBV3-2|TRBJ1-1
ASSSLGQMNTEAF
>TRBV7-8|TRBJ2-3
ASSLNSVPGQHTDTQY
>TRBV4-1|TRBJ2-2
ASSPRQDTGELF
>TRBV28|TRBJ2-7
ASRRNLGGYEQY
>TRBV9|TRBJ1-3
ASSVTGAGNTIY